Below are 9 T cell receptor beta chains sequenced from a single sample in a study of T cell changes during pregnancy in multiple sclerosis. The data were produced by immunoSEQ multiplex PCR, yet TCRdb's version contains in-frame clones alone and is incomplete. The sample contains almost 35,000 clones, 75% to 90% of which appear only once. The sample here was CD8+ T cells from peripheral blood mononuclear cells, taken after pregnancy. Source of these receptors: a female donor with multiple sclerosis, enrolled in a pregnancy study.

The chain combines TRBV6-5 with TRBJ2-3, with 7 bases matching TRBD1. There are 13 residues in the CDR3. V was pared by 5 bases and J by 5 bases, with 4 bases of the junction left unmatched. Germline loops: CDR1 MNHEY, CDR2 SVGAGI. In nucleotides, the CDR3 is TGTGCCAGCAGTACAGGGGTAGGAGATACGCAGTATTTT. This encodes CASSTGVGDTQYF.

V and J are TRBV4-3 and TRBJ1-5, with D perhaps TRBD1 (6 bases). Per the germline V gene, CDR1 is LGHNA and CDR2 is YSLEER. This CDR3 has 14 residues. Trimming took 4 bases from V and 3 from J, leaving 10 bases between them. CDR3 in amino acids: CASSRGQFNQPQHF. The CDR3 bases are TGCGCCAGCAGCCGAGGACAGTTCAATCAGCCCCAGCATTTT.

The V call is TRBV5-4, the J call TRBJ1-1; a possible D gene is TRBD1 (5 bases). The germline V and J ends were trimmed by 5 bases and 5 bases, with 10 bases remaining between them. Germline V gene lookup returns CDR1 SGHNT and CDR2 YYREEE (reference sequence). The CDR3 is 12 residues long. The CDR3 DNA follows: TGTGCCAGCAGAAACAGGAATACTGAAGCTTTCTTT. It is translated as CASRNRNTEAFF. Based on the CDR3 plus reference TRBV5-4 and TRBJ1-1, the full variable domain is ETGVTQSPTHLIKTRGQQVTLRCSSQSGHNTVSWYQQALGQGPQFIFQYYREEENGRGNFPPRFSGLQFPNYSSELNVNALELDDSALYLCASRNRNTEAFFGQGTRLTVV.

A single count supports this clone. V is TRBV7-2 and J is TRBJ2-7; TRBD1 matches 7 bases. The CDR3 is made up of 15 amino acids. The germline V gene encodes CDR1 SGHTA and CDR2 FQGNSA. The J segment lost 6 bases and the V segment lost 0 bases, leaving 8 bases of the junction unmatched. Here the CDR3 reads CASSLASQGDLEQYF. The DNA for the CDR3 is TGTGCCAGCAGCTTAGCGAGCCAGGGGGATCTCGAGCAGTACTTC.

In DNA form, the CDR3 reads TGTGCCAGCAGGCCGGACAGTACGTCCTCTGGAAACACCATATATTTT. It specifies CASRPDSTSSGNTIYF. The J gene is TRBJ1-3, the V gene TRBV27; D is possibly TRBD1 (6 bases). The CDR3 has 16 residues. CDR1 MNHEY and CDR2 SMNVEV come from the germline V gene (reference sequence). V was clipped by 6 bases and J by 0 bases, with 15 bases between them.

This chain joins TRBV7-6 and TRBJ1-4, with TRBD1 matching 7 bases. V trimming: 5 bases; J trimming: 11 bases; junction bases outside the gene matches: 5. The germline gives CDR1 SGHVS, CDR2 FNYEAQ. CDR3 size: 12 residues. In DNA, the CDR3 is TGTGCCAGCAGCACGTTACAGGGGAAACTGTTTTTT. Its translation is CASSTLQGKLFF.

The rearrangement links TRBV11-2 to TRBJ2-1, with 10 bases lining up with TRBD2. There are 15 residues in the CDR3. CDR1 is SGHAT, CDR2 FQNNGV, per germline. V was pared by 3 bases and J by 5 bases, with 4 bases of the junction left unmatched. CDR3 sequence (DNA): TGTGCCAGCAGCTTTCTAGCGGGGGTAGACAATGAGCAGTTCTTC. Translation: CASSFLAGVDNEQFF.

The chain has TRBV20-1 and TRBJ1-1, with D hard to call. The CDR3 totals 11 residues. CDR1 and CDR2 from the germline V gene are DFQATT and SNEGSKA (reference sequence). Trimming cost V 2 bases and J 5 bases, with 6 bases left between them. As DNA, the CDR3 is TGCAGTGCTAGATCCGGTACTGAAGCTTTCTTT. As protein: CSARSGTEAFF.

This chain uses TRBV7-2 with TRBJ2-7, with 8 bases fitting TRBD2. Germline CDR1 is SGHTA and CDR2 is FQGNSA. CDR3 length: 15 residues. J was trimmed by 2 bases and V by 4 bases; bases with no gene match: 7. The CDR3 DNA follows: TGTGCCAGCAGCTCCACCGGGACTAGGCCCTACGAGCAGTACTTC. This translates into CASSSTGTRPYEQYF.